The sequence of this T cell receptor beta chain was determined in a study of blood T cell repertoires in COVID-19. Study at large: From the United States, Italy and Spain came samples of acute and convalescent COVID-19. PBMCs, B-cell-depleted T cells, or T cells provided the cDNA or gDNA that made up the material.

Trimming took 4 bases from V and 8 from J, leaving 15 bases between them. CDR3 length: 13 residues. Germline loops: CDR1 SGHKS, CDR2 YYEKEE (reference sequence). Per the authors' pipeline: Reference gene primer amplification yielded estimated nucleated cell counts. Sequenced by immunoSEQ multiplex PCR; TCRdb stores in-frame clones only, minus some. The V and J calls and clone size are taken from that table; D and trimming were inferred from the DNA. Of 200,000 to 300,000 clones in the sample, about 89% are singletons; the top ten hold around 1.5%. This clonotype was obtained from an older woman who had recovered from COVID-19. V usage is TRBV5-5 and J usage is TRBJ1-1, with TRBD1 as a possible D gene (6 bases). Sequencing was performed on peripheral blood. The CDR3 region has the DNA TGTGCCAGCAGCCATCAAACCCAGGGGGAAGCTTTCTTT. This codes for CASSHQTQGEAFF. The entire variable domain, with the rest obtained from reference TRBV5-5 and TRBJ1-1, is as follows: DAGVTQSPTHLIKTRGQQVTLRCSPISGHKSVSWYQQVLGQGPQFIFQYYEKEERGRGNFPDRFSARQFPNYSSELNVNALLLGDSALYLCASSHQTQGEAFFGQGTRLTVV.